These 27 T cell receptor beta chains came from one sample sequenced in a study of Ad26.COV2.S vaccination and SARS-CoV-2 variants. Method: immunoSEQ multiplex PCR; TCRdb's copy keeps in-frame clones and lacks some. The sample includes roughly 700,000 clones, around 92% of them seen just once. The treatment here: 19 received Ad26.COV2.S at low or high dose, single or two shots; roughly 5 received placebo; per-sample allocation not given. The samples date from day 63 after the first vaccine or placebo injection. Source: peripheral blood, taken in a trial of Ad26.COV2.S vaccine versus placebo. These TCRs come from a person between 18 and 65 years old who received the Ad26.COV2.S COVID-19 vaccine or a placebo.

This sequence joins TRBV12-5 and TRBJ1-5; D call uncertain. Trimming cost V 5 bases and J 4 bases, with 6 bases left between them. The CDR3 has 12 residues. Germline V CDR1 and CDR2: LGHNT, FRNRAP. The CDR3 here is CASGPDNQPQHF. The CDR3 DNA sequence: TGTGCTAGTGGTCCCGATAATCAGCCCCAGCATTTT.

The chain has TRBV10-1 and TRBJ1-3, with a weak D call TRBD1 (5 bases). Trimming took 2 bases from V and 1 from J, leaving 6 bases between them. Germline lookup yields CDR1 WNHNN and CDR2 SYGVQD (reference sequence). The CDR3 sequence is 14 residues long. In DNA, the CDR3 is TGCGCCAGCAGTGAGAGACAGTCTGGAAACACCATATATTTT. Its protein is CASSERQSGNTIYF.

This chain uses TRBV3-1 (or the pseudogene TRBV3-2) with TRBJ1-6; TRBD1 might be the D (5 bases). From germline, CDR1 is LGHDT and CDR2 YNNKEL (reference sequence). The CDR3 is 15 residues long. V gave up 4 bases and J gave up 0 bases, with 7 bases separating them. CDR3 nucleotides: TGTGCCAGCAGCCCCCAGGGCTCCTATAATTCACCCCTCCACTTT. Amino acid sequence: CASSPQGSYNSPLHF.

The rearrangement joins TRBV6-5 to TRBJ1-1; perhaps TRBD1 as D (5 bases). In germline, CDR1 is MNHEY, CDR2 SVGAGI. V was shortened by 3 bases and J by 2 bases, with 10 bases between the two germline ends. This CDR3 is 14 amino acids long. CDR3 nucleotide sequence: TGTGCCAGCAGTTATGACAGCCCCAACACTGAAGCTTTCTTT. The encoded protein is CASSYDSPNTEAFF.

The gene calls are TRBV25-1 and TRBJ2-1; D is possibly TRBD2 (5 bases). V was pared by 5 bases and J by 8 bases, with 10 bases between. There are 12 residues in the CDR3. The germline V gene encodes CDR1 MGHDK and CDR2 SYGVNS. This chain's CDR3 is CASSPPGYEQFF. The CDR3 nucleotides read TGTGCCAGCAGTCCCCCGGGATATGAGCAGTTCTTC.

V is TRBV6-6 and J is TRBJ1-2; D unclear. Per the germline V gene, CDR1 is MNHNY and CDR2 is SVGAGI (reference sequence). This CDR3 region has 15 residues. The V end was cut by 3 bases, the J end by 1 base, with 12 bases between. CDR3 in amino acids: CASSYRPDVNYGYTF. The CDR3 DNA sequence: TGTGCCAGCAGTTATAGGCCAGATGTTAACTATGGCTACACCTTC.

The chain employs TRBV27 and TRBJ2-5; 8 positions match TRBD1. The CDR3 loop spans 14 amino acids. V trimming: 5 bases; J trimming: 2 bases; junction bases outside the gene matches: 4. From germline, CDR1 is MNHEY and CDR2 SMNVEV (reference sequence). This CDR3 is CASSLDRAQETQYF. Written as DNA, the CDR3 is TGTGCCAGCAGTCTGGACAGGGCACAAGAGACCCAGTACTTC.

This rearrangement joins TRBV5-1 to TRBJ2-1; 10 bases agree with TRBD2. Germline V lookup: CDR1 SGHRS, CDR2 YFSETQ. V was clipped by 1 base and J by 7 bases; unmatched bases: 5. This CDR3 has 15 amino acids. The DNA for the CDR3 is TGCGCCAGCAGCTTGTCCCTAGCGGGAGTTAATGAGCAGTTCTTC. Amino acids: CASSLSLAGVNEQFF.

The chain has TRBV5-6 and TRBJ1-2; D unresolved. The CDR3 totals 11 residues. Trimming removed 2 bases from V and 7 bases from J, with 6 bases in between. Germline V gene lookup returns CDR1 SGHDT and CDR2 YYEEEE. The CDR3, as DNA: TGTGCCAGCAGCTTACGTCTTGGCTACACCTTC. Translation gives CASSLRLGYTF.

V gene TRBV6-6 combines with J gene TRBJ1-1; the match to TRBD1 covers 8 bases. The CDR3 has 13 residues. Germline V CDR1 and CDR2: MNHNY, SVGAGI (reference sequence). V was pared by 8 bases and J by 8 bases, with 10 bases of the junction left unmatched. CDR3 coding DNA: TGTGCCAGCCGCATCGGACAGGGTGAGGAAGCTTTCTTT. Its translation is CASRIGQGEEAFF.

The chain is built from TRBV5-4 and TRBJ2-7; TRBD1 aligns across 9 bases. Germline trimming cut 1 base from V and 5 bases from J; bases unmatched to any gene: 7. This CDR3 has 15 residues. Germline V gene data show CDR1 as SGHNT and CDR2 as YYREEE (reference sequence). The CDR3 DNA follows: TGTGCCAGCAGCTTGTGGGGACAGGGACGGAACGAGCAGTACTTC. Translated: CASSLWGQGRNEQYF.

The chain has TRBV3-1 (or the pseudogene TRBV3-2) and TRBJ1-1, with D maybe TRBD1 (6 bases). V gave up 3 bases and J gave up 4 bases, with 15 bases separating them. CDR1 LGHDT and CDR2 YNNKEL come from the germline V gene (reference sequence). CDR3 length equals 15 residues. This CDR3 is CASSQAGGLSTEAFF. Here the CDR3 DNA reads TGTGCCAGCAGCCAGGCGGGGGGCCTGAGCACTGAAGCTTTCTTT.

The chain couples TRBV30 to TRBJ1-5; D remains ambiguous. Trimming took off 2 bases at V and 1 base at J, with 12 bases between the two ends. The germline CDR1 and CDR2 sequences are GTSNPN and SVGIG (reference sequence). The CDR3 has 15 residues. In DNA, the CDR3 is TGTGCCTGGAGTCTGGGTGGGGAGAGCAATCAGCCCCAGCATTTT. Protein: CAWSLGGESNQPQHF.

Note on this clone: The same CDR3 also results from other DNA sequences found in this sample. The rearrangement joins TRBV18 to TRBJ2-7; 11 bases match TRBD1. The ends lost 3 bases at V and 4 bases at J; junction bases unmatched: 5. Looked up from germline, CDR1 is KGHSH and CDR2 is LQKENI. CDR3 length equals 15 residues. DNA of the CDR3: TGTGCCAGCTCACCCGGGACAGGGGGTAGTTACGAGCAGTACTTC. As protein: CASSPGTGGSYEQYF.

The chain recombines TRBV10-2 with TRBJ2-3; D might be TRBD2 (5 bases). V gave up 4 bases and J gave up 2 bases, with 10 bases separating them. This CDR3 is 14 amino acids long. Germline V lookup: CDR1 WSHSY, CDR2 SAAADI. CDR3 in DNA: TGCGCCAGCAGTGTAGCGACCGTCACAGATACGCAGTATTTT. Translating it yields CASSVATVTDTQYF.

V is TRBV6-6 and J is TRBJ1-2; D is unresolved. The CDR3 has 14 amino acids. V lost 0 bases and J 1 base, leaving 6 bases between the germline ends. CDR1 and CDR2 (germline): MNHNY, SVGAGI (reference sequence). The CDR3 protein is CASSYSVSNYGYTF. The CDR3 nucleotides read TGTGCCAGCAGTTACTCTGTCAGTAACTATGGCTACACCTTC.

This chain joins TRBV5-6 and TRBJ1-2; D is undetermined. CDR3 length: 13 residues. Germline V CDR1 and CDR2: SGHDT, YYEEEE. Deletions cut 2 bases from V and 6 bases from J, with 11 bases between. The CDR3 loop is CASSFDIFNGYTF. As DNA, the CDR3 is TGTGCCAGCAGCTTTGACATTTTCAATGGCTACACCTTC.

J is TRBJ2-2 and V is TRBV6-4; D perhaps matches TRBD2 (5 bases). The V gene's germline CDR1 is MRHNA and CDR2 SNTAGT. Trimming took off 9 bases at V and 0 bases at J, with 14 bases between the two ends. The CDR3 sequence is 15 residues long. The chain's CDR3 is CASVVGGPNTGELFF. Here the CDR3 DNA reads TGTGCCAGTGTAGTAGGAGGCCCGAACACCGGGGAGCTGTTTTTT.

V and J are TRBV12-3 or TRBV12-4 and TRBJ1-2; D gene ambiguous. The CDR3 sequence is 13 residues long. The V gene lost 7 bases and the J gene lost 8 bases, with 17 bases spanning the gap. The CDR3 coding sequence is TGTGCCAGCATAGACTCCTCGTCTAGCGGCTACACCTTC. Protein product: CASIDSSSSGYTF.

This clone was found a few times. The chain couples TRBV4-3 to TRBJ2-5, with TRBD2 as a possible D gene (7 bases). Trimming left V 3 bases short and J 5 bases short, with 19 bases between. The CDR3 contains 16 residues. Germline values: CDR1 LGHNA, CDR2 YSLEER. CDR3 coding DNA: TGCGCCAGCAGCCAGACCCTTGTGGGGGGGCCGGAGACCCAGTACTTC. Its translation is CASSQTLVGGPETQYF.

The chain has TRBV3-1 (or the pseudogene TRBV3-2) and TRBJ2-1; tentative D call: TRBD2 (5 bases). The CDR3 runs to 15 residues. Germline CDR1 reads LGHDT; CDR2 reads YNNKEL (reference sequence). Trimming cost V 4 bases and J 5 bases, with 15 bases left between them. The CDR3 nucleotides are TGTGCCAGCAGCCTAAGAGGCCTAGCCGACAATGAGCAGTTCTTC. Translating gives CASSLRGLADNEQFF.

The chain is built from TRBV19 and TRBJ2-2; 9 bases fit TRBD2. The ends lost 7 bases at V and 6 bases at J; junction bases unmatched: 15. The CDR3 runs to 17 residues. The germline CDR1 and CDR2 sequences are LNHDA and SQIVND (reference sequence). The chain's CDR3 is CASTLSGGRGSAGELFF. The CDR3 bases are TGTGCCAGTACCCTATCGGGCGGGAGGGGATCGGCCGGGGAGCTGTTTTTT.

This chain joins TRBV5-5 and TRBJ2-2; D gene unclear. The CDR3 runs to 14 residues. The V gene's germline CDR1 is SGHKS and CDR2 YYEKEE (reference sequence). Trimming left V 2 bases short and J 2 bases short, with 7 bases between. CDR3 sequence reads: CASSFNGNTGELFF. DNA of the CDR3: TGTGCCAGCAGCTTTAACGGTAACACCGGGGAGCTGTTTTTT. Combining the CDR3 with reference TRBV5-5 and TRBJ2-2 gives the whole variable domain DAGVTQSPTHLIKTRGQQVTLRCSPISGHKSVSWYQQVLGQGPQFIFQYYEKEERGRGNFPDRFSARQFPNYSSELNVNALLLGDSALYLCASSFNGNTGELFFGEGSRLTVL.

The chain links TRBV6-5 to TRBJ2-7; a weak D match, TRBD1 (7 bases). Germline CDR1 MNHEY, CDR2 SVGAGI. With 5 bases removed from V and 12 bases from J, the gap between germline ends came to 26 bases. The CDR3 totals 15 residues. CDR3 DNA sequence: TGTGCCAGCAGTATACAGGGGACTCATTCCCCCGCTCTGTACTTC. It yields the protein CASSIQGTHSPALYF.

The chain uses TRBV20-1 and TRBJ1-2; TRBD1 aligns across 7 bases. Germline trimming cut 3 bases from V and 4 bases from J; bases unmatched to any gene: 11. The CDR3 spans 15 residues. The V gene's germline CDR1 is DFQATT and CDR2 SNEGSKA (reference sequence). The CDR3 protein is CSASQNPGQSYGYTF. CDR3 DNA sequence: TGCAGTGCTAGTCAAAATCCGGGACAGTCCTATGGCTACACCTTC.

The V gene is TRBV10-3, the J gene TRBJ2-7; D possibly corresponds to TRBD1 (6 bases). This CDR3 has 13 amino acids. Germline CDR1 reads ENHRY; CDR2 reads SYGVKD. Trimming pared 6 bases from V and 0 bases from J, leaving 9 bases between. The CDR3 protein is CAIRPGHSYEQYF. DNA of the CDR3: TGTGCCATCAGGCCGGGACACTCCTACGAGCAGTACTTC.

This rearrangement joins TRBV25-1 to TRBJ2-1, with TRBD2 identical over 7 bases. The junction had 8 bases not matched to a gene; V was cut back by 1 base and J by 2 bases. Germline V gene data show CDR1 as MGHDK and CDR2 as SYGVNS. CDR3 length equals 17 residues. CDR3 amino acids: CASSEWGGSVTYNEQFF. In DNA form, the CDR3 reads TGTGCCAGCAGTGAATGGGGCGGGAGTGTTACCTACAATGAGCAGTTCTTC.